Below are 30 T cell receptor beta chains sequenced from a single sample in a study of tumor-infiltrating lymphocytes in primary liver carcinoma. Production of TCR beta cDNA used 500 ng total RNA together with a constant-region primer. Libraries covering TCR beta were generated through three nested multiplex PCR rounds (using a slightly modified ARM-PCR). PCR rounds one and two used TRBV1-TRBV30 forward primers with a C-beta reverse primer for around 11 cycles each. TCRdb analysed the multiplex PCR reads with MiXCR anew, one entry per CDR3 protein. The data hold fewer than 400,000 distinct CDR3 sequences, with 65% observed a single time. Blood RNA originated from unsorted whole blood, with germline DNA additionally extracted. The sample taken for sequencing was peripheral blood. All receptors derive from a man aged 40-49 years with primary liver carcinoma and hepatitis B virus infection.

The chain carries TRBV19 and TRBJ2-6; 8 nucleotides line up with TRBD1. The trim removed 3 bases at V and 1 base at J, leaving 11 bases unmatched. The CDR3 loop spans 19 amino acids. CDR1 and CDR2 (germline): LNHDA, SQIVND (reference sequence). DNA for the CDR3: TGTGCCAGTAGTATGCTAAGACAGGGGACGAGTTCTGGGGCCAACGTCCTGACTTTC. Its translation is CASSMLRQGTSSGANVLTF.

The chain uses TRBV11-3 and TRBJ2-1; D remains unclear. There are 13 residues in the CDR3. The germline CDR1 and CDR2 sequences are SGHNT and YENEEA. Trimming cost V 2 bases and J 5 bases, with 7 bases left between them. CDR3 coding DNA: TGTGCCAGCAGCTTAACCTGGAACAATGAGCAGTTCTTC. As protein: CASSLTWNNEQFF. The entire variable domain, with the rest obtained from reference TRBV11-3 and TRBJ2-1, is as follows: EAGVVQSPRYKIIEKKQPVAFWCNPISGHNTLYWYLQNLGQGPELLIRYENEEAVDDSQLPKDRFSAERLKGVDSTLKIQPAELGDSAVYLCASSLTWNNEQFFGPGTRLTVL.

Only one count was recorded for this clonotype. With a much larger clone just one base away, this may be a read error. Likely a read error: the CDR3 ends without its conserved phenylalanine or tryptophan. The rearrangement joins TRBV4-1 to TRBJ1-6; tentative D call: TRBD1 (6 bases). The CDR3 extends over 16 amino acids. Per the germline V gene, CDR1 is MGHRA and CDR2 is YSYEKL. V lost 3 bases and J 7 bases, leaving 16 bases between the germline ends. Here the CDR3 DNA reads TGCGCCAGCAGCCAGACAGGCCTTACTGAAAATTCACCCCTCCACCTT. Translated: CASSQTGLTENSPLHL.

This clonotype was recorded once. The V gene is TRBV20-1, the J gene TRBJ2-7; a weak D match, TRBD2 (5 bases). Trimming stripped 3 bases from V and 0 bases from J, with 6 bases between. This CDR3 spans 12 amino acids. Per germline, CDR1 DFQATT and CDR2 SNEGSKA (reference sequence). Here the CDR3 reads CSASGGSYEQYF. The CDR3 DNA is TGCAGTGCTAGCGGAGGCTCCTACGAGCAGTACTTC.

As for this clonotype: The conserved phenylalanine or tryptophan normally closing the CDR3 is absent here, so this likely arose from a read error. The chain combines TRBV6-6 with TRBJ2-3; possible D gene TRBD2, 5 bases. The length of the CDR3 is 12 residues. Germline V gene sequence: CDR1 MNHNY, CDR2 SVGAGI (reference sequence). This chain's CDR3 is CASTKGADTQYS. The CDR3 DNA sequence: TGTGCCAGCACCAAGGGAGCAGATACACAGTATTCT.

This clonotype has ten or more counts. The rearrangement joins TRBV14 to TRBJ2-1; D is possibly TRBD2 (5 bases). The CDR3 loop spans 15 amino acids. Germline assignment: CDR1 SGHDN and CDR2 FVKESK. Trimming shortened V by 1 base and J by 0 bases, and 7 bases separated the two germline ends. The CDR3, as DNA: TGTGCCAGCAGCCAAGTGAGCGGCTCCTACAATGAGCAGTTCTTC. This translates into CASSQVSGSYNEQFF.

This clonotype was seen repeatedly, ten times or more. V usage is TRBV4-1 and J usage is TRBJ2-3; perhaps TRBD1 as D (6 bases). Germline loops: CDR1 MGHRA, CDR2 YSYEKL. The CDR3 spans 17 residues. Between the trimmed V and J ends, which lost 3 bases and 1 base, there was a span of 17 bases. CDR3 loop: CASSHLTSQGRTDTQYF. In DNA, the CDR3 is TGCGCCAGCAGCCATCTTACTTCACAGGGACGCACAGATACGCAGTATTTT.

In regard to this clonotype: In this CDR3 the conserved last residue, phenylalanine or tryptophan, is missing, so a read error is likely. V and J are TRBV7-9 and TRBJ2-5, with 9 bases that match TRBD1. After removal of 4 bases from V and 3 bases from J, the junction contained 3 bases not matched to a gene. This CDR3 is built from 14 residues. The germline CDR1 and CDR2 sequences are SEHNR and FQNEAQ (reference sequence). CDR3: CASSSRQGEETQYV. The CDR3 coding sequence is TGTGCCAGCAGCTCACGACAGGGGGAAGAGACCCAGTACGTC.

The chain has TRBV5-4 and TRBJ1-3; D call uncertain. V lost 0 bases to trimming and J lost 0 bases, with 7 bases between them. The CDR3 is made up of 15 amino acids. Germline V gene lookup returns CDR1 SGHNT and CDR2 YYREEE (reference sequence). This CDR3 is CASSLGGGSGNTIYF. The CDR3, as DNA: TGTGCCAGCAGCTTGGGGGGAGGCTCTGGAAACACCATATATTTT.

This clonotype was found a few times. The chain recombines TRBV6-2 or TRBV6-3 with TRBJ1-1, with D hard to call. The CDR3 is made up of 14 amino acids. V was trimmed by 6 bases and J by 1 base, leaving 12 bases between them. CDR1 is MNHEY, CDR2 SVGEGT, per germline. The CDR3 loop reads CASSPEAGNTEAFF. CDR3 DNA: TGTGCCAGCAGCCCCGAGGCGGGGAACACTGAAGCTTTCTTT.

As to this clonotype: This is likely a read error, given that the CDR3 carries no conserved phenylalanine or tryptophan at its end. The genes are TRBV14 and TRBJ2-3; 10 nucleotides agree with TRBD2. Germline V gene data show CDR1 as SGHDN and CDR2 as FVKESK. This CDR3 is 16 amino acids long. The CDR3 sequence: CASSQGTSGLTDTQYY. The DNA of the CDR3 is TGTGCCAGCAGCCAAGGGACTAGCGGCCTCACAGATACACAGTATTAT.

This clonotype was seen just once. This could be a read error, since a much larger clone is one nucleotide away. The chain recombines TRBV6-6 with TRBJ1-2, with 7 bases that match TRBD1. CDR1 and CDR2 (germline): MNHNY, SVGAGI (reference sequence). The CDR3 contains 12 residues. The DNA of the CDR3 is TGTACCACCTACAGGGGAGCCTATGGCTACACCTTC. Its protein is CTTYRGAYGYTF.

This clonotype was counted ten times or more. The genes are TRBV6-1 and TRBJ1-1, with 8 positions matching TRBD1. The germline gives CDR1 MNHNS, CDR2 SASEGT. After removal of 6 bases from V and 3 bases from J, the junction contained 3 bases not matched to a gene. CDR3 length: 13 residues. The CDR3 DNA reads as TGTGCCAGCAGCGCACAGGGGGACACTGAAGCTTTCTTT. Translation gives CASSAQGDTEAFF.

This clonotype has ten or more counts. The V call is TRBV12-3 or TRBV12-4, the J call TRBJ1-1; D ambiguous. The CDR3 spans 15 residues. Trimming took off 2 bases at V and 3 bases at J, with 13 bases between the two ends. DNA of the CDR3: TGTGCCAGCAGTTTATACTTCCACACGCACACTGAAGCTTTCTTT. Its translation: CASSLYFHTHTEAFF.

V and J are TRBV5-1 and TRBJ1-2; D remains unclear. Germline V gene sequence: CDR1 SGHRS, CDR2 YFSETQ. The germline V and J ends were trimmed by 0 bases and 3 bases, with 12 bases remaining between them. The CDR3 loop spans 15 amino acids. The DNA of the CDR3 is TGCGCCAGCAGCTTGGACGGCCGAGCTGACTATGGCTACACCTTC. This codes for CASSLDGRADYGYTF. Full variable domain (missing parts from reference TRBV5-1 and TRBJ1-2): KAGVTQTPRYLIKTRGQQVTLSCSPISGHRSVSWYQQTPGQGLQFLFEYFSETQRNKGNFPGRFSGRQFSNSRSEMNVSTLELGDSALYLCASSLDGRADYGYTFGSGTRLTVV.

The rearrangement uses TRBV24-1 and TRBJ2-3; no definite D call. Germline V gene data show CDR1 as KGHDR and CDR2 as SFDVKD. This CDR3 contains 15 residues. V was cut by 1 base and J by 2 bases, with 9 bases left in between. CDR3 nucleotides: TGTGCCACCAGTGATTTCGAAGACAACACAGATACGCAGTATTTT. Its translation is CATSDFEDNTDTQYF.

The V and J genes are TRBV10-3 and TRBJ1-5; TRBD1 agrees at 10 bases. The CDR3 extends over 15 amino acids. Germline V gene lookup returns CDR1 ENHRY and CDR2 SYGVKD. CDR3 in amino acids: CATSKGQGTGQPQHF. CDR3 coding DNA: TGTGCTACCAGTAAGGGACAGGGGACAGGTCAGCCCCAGCATTTT.

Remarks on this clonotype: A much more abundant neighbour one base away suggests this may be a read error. This chain's CDR3 is CASSQELSKTRGLNEKLFF. The CDR3 bases are TGTGCCAGCAGCCAAGAATTGAGTAAGACAAGAGGCCTAAATGAAAAACTGTTTTTT. The V and J genes are TRBV4-2 and TRBJ1-4; D ambiguous. CDR1 is LGHNA, CDR2 YNFKEQ, per germline. This CDR3 contains 19 residues. V was trimmed by 0 bases and J by 5 bases, leaving 22 bases between them.

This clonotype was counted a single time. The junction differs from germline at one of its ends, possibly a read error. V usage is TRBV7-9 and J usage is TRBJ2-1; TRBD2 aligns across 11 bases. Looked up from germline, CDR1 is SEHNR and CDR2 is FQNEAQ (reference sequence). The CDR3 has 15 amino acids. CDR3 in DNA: TGTGCCAGCAGCTCTGGGACTAGCGGATACAATGAGCAGTCCTTC. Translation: CASSSGTSGYNEQSF.

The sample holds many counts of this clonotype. This CDR3 reads CASSQALDTQYF. In nucleotides, the CDR3 is TGTGCCAGCAGCCAAGCACTCGATACGCAGTATTTT. The chain recombines TRBV14 with TRBJ2-3; D call uncertain. The CDR3 loop spans 12 amino acids. The V gene lost 1 base and the J gene lost 6 bases, with 5 bases spanning the gap. Germline CDR1 reads SGHDN; CDR2 reads FVKESK.

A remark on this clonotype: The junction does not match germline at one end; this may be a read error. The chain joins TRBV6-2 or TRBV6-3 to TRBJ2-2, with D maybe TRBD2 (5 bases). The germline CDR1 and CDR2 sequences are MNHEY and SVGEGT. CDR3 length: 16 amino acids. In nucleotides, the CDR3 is TGTGCCAGCAGTTACTCGCCAGGACTTAACACCTGGGAGCTGTTTTTT. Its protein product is CASSYSPGLNTWELFF.

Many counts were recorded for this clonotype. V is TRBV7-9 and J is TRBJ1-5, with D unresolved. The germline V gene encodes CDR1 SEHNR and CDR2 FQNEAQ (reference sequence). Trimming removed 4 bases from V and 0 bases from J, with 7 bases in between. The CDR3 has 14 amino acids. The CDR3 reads CASSSDYSNQPQHF. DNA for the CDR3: TGTGCCAGCAGCTCAGACTATAGCAATCAGCCCCAGCATTTT.

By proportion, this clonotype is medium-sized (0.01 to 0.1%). CDR3 sequence reads: CSVAPGWGMNTEAFF. DNA of the CDR3: TGCAGCGTTGCCCCGGGATGGGGAATGAACACTGAAGCTTTCTTT. This chain links TRBV29-1 with TRBJ1-1; D gene uncertain. In germline, CDR1 is SQVTM, CDR2 ANQGSEA. This CDR3 contains 15 residues. Trimming pared 4 bases from V and 0 bases from J, leaving 15 bases between.

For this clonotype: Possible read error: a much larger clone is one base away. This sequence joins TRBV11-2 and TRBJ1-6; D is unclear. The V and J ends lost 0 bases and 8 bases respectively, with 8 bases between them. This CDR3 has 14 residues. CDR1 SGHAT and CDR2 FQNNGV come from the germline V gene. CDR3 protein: CASSLDWFYSPLHF. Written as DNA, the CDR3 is TGTGCCAGCAGCTTAGACTGGTTCTATTCACCCCTCCACTTT.

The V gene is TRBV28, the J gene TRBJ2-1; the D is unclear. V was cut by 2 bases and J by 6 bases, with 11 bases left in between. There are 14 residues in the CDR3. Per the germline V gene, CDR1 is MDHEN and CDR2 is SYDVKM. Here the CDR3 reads CASSLGLAGNEQFF. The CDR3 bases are TGTGCCAGCAGTTTAGGGCTGGCTGGCAATGAGCAGTTCTTC.

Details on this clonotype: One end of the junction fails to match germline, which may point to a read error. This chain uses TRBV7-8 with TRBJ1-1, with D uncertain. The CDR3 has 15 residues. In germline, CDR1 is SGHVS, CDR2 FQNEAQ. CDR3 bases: TGTGCCAGCAGGTTAGCGGGCAGCTTTAACACTGAAGCTTTCTTT. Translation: CASRLAGSFNTEAFF.

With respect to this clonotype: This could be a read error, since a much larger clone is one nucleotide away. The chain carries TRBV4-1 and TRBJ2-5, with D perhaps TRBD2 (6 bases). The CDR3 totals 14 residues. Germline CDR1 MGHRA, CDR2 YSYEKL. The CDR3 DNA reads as TGCGCCAGCAGCCAAAATCCCGGCGGGGAGACCCAGTGCTTC. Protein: CASSQNPGGETQCF.

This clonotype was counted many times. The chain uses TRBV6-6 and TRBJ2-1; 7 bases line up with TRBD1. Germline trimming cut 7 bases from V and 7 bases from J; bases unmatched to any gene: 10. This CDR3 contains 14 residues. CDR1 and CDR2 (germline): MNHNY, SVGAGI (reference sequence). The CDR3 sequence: CASNPTGTANEQFF. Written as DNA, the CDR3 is TGTGCCAGCAACCCGACAGGGACGGCAAATGAGCAGTTCTTC.

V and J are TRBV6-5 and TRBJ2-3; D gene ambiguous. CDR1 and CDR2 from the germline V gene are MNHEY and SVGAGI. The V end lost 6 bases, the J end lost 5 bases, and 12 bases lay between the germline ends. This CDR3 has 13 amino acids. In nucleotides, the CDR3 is TGTGCCAGCAGGGGTACTAACATAGATACGCAGTATTTT. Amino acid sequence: CASRGTNIDTQYF.

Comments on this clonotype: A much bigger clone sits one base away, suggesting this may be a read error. CDR3 sequence (DNA): TGTGCCACCAGTCCGCGGACTAGCGGGAGTTTCTCTGGGGCCAACGTCCTGACTTTC. It encodes CATSPRTSGSFSGANVLTF. The V gene is TRBV6-2 or TRBV6-3, the J gene TRBJ2-6; 13 nucleotides agree with TRBD2. This CDR3 region has 19 residues. Germline values: CDR1 MNHEY, CDR2 SVGEGT.